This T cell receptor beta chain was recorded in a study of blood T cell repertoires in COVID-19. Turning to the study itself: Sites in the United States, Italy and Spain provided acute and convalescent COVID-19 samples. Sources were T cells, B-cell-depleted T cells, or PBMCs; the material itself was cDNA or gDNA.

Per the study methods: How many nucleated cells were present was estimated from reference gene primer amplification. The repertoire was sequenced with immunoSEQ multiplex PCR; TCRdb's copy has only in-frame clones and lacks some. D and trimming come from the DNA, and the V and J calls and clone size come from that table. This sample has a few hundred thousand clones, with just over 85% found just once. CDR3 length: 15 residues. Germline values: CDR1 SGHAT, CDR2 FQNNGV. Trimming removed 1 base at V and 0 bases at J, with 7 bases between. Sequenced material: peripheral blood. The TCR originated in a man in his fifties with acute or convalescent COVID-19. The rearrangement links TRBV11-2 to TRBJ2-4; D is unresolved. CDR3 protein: CASSLAPLAKNIQYF. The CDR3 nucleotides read TGTGCCAGCAGCTTAGCCCCCTTAGCCAAAAACATTCAGTACTTC.